The source of this TCR beta chain is a study of T cells after yellow fever vaccination. Comment on this clonotype: The antigen remains undetermined.

TCRdb reprocessed the 5' RACE reads with MiXCR, giving one entry per CDR3 protein. In the table there are about 330,000 distinct CDR3 sequences, about 6.9% of which are singletons. Study-wide results and limits: The secondary response was weaker but peaked faster, day 5 versus 15.

The junction had 5 bases not matched to a gene; V was cut back by 4 bases and J by 2 bases. The CDR3 is made up of 15 amino acids. CDR1 is LGHNA and CDR2 is YSLEER in the germline V gene. This specimen consisted of PBMCs, obtained roughly 46 days after the first yellow fever vaccination. The V and J genes are TRBV4-3 and TRBJ2-1; the match to TRBD1 covers 7 bases. This TCR was recovered from a man between 18 and 29 years old who received the YFV17D yellow fever vaccine. This CDR3 reads CASSPGTVPYNEQFF. For the CDR3, the DNA is TGCGCCAGCAGCCCTGGGACAGTCCCCTACAATGAGCAGTTCTTC.